This TCR beta chain was sequenced during a study of blood T cells in healthy people across ages. Study-level background: Using template switching, researchers captured about one barcoded beta molecule for each two T cells. Broader study findings: The recorded TCR beta diversity per million T cells decreased in a roughly linear manner with age. Higher diversity and more naive CD4+ cells were features of long-lived donors, compared to aged donors. The study regarded diversity estimates from one million T cells as underestimates.

Primers used in a second PCR of roughly 6 to 12 cycles were a sample-barcoded 5' primer and a J-beta primer mix. TCRdb redid the calling of the 5' RACE reads with MiXCR, one entry per CDR3 protein. The sample yields 1.5 million to 2 million distinct CDR3 sequences, about 39% seen once. Per germline, CDR1 SGHVS and CDR2 FNYEAQ. The CDR3 totals 16 residues. This clonotype was recorded a few times. The target antigen is unknown. A much larger clone is a single base away; this may be a read error. The specimen sequenced was blood. The clonotype originates from a human donor in good health. This chain joins TRBV7-6 and TRBJ2-6; tentatively, D is TRBD1 (5 bases). Here the CDR3 DNA reads TGTGCCAGCAGCGCCAATAGTGCCTCTGGGGCCAACGTCCGGACTTTC. Translation: CASSANSASGANVRTF.